The TCR beta chain described here comes from a study of blood T cell repertoires in COVID-19. Under the authors' procedure: Using reference gene primer amplification, nucleated cell counts were estimated. Profiling relied on immunoSEQ multiplex PCR, and the TCRdb table lists in-frame clones only, not all of them. The D gene and trimming were derived from the DNA, and the V and J assignments and clone size from that table. The sample yields 200,000 to 300,000 clones, about 82% seen once. The CDR3 runs 12 residues. Germline V gives CDR1 MNHEY, CDR2 SVGAGI. V was pared by 2 bases and J by 7 bases, with 8 bases between.

This TCR was sampled from a woman aged 60-75 years with active or convalescent COVID-19. The sequenced sample was peripheral blood. The chain joins TRBV6-5 to TRBJ1-2; weak D call: TRBD1 (5 bases). The CDR3 DNA reads as TGTGCCAGCAGTTACCGGGGGGGTGGCTACACCTTC. This encodes CASSYRGGGYTF.